This T cell receptor beta chain originates from a study of early T cells in non-severe SARS-CoV-2 infection. The CDR3 totals 13 residues. V was pared by 3 bases and J by 5 bases, with 10 bases between. From the 5' RACE reads, TCRdb called clonotypes with MiXCR, one entry per CDR3 protein. The table has some 25,000 distinct CDR3 sequences, 5% to 6.5% seen once. This clonotype was seen many times. The V call is TRBV12-3 or TRBV12-4, the J call TRBJ2-5; D gene uncertain. The clonotype originates from an adult who was a healthcare worker with PCR-confirmed SARS-CoV-2 infection or an uninfected control (not recorded which). Sample: whole blood. The CDR3 nucleotides are TGTGCCAGCAGTTTCGTGGGATCGGAGACCCAGTACTTC. It is translated as CASSFVGSETQYF.